The T cell receptor (beta chain) under discussion was sequenced for a study of CD8 T cells in Susac syndrome. To note about this clonotype: What it binds is not known.

Random hexamers served to reverse transcribe roughly 0.45 to 1 ug RNA. TCRdb analysed the immunoSEQ multiplex PCR reads with MiXCR anew, one entry per CDR3 protein. The repertoire includes 250,000 to 300,000 distinct CDR3 sequences, approximately 84% of them detected once, and 0.11% sits in the top ten. TEMRA cells underwent FACS enrichment and CD8+ and CD4+ T cells underwent negative isolation. The CDR3 is 17 amino acids. V lost 5 bases and J 3 bases, leaving 17 bases between the germline ends. Per germline, CDR1 SGHAT and CDR2 FQNNGV. Study-wide findings and caveats: The authors acknowledged that their TCR sequencing and HLA analysis involved a relatively small number of individuals.

Sequencing input: CD8+ T cells from PBMCs. This TCR came from a human donor with multiple sclerosis. The chain has TRBV11-2 and TRBJ2-6, with D hard to call. CDR3 in DNA: TGTGCCAGCAGCCAGCCTATCCGGCAGCTTGGGGCCAACGTCCTGACTTTC. Translation: CASSQPIRQLGANVLTF.